This entry lists 30 T cell receptor beta chains sequenced from one sample in a study of blood T cell repertoires in COVID-19. Generated by immunoSEQ multiplex PCR, the TCRdb table keeps only in-frame clones and is missing some. The table includes 250,000 to 300,000 clones, around nine tenths detected once. Sequencing was done on a sample of PBMCs or T cells enriched from blood (not recorded which). Source of these receptors: a woman aged 60-75 years in a cohort exposed to, infected with or recovered from COVID-19 (not recorded which).

The V call is TRBV5-4, the J call TRBJ2-1; 7 positions match TRBD2. Germline V gene data show CDR1 as SGHNT and CDR2 as YYREEE (reference sequence). This CDR3 is built from 14 residues. The J segment lost 9 bases and the V segment lost 0 bases, leaving 6 bases of the junction unmatched. CDR3 DNA sequence: TGTGCCAGCAGCTTGGAAGGGAGGGAGGGTGAGCAGTTCTTC. This sequence encodes CASSLEGREGEQFF.

This rearrangement joins TRBV5-1 to TRBJ1-6; 10 nucleotides agree with TRBD1. CDR1 and CDR2 from the germline V gene are SGHRS and YFSETQ. This CDR3 contains 17 residues. V was pared by 0 bases and J by 8 bases, with 8 bases of the junction left unmatched. The DNA of the CDR3 is TGCGCCAGCAGCTTGGGTCCCCCTGGGACAGGGGATTCACCCCTCCACTTT. Amino acids: CASSLGPPGTGDSPLHF.

CDR3 nucleotide sequence: TGTGCCAGCAGCCGACGAGTAGAGGGTTCCGAGCAGTACTTC. This codes for CASSRRVEGSEQYF. The chain uses TRBV2 and TRBJ2-7; D perhaps matches TRBD2 (5 bases). There are 14 residues in the CDR3. Trimming removed 6 bases from V and 6 bases from J, with 18 bases in between. The germline CDR1 and CDR2 sequences are SNHLY and FYNNEI.

The CDR3 sequence is CASSRQGTDSPLHF. The CDR3 coding sequence is TGTGCCAGCAGCCGACAGGGGACAGATTCACCCCTCCACTTT. V usage is TRBV2 and J usage is TRBJ1-6, with TRBD1 matching over 8 bases. This CDR3 contains 14 residues. The V and J ends lost 6 bases and 8 bases, in that order; junction bases with no gene match: 6. Germline CDR1 and CDR2: SNHLY and FYNNEI.

The rearrangement uses TRBV18 and TRBJ2-1; D uncertain. The V gene's germline CDR1 is KGHSH and CDR2 LQKENI. Trimming stripped 0 bases from V and 0 bases from J, with 6 bases between. CDR3 length equals 15 residues. CDR3 nucleotide sequence: TGTGCCAGCTCACCACCGTTTAGCTCCTACAATGAGCAGTTCTTC. It codes for CASSPPFSSYNEQFF.

To note about this clone: Other nucleotide sequences in the sample specify the same CDR3. The rearrangement links TRBV6-5 to TRBJ2-7; D gene unclear. V gave up 7 bases and J gave up 0 bases, with 10 bases separating them. This CDR3 has 13 residues. CDR1 MNHEY and CDR2 SVGAGI come from the germline V gene. The CDR3 sequence is CASKPSGSYEQYF. In DNA form, the CDR3 reads TGTGCCAGCAAACCCTCCGGCTCCTACGAGCAGTACTTC.

This sequence joins TRBV5-6 and TRBJ1-5, with a possible D match to TRBD1 (5 bases). CDR1 and CDR2 from the germline V gene are SGHDT and YYEEEE. Trimming stripped 3 bases from V and 5 bases from J, with 6 bases between. The CDR3 length is 12 residues. CDR3 protein: CASSWGDQPQHF. The DNA for the CDR3 is TGTGCCAGCAGCTGGGGGGATCAGCCCCAGCATTTT. The full variable domain, completed using reference TRBV5-6 and TRBJ1-5, is DAGVTQSPTHLIKTRGQQVTLRCSPKSGHDTVSWYQQALGQGPQFIFQYYEEEERQRGNFPDRFSGHQFPNYSSELNVNALLLGDSALYLCASSWGDQPQHFGDGTRLSIL.

This clone was recorded only once. The chain has TRBV11-2 and TRBJ2-3, with TRBD2 matching over 12 bases. Unmatched junction bases numbered 8, after V lost 7 bases and J lost 6 bases. Germline-derived CDR1 and CDR2 are SGHAT and FQNNGV. This CDR3 has 15 amino acids. The CDR3 DNA reads TGTGCCAGCACCCTGACTAGCGGGAGTGGCGATACGCAGTATTTT. Translated: CASTLTSGSGDTQYF.

This clone was detected once. The chain joins TRBV27 to TRBJ2-2; 8 bases fit TRBD1. The trim removed 0 bases at V and 7 bases at J, leaving 7 bases unmatched. This CDR3 comprises 16 residues. Germline V CDR1 and CDR2: MNHEY, SMNVEV (reference sequence). DNA for the CDR3: TGTGCCAGCAGTTTATCTAGACAGGGGTTGGGCGGGGAGCTGTTTTTT. This codes for CASSLSRQGLGGELFF.

The chain is built from TRBV15 and TRBJ2-1; 9 nucleotides align to TRBD2. Trimming cost V 4 bases and J 2 bases; bases outside gene matches: 3. Germline V lookup: CDR1 LNHNV, CDR2 YYDKDF (reference sequence). This CDR3 has 15 amino acids. The CDR3 sequence is CATSTVAGAYNEQFF. The DNA of the CDR3 is TGTGCCACCAGCACCGTAGCGGGGGCCTACAATGAGCAGTTCTTC.

J is TRBJ2-2 and V is TRBV2; possible D gene TRBD2, 5 bases. Germline V CDR1 and CDR2: SNHLY, FYNNEI. There are 14 residues in the CDR3. V lost 7 bases and J 1 base, leaving 10 bases between the germline ends. For the CDR3, the DNA is TGTGCCAGCAATCTAGGGAGGAACACCGGGGAGCTGTTTTTT. Translating it yields CASNLGRNTGELFF. Full variable domain (outside the CDR3, taken from reference TRBV2 and TRBJ2-2): EPEVTQTPSHQVTQMGQEVILRCVPISNHLYFYWYRQILGQKVEFLVSFYNNEISEKSEIFDDQFSVERPDGSNFTLKIRSTKLEDSAMYFCASNLGRNTGELFFGEGSRLTVL.

The chain combines TRBV2 with TRBJ1-3; 8 nucleotides match TRBD1. Germline CDR1 reads SNHLY; CDR2 reads FYNNEI. The CDR3 totals 17 residues. V was pared by 4 bases and J by 4 bases, with 12 bases of the junction left unmatched. The DNA of the CDR3 is TGTGCCAGCAGTGTAGGGGACAGGCTTTGGAAGGGAAACACCATATATTTT. Protein: CASSVGDRLWKGNTIYF.

The V and J genes are TRBV28 and TRBJ2-7; 7 bases align to TRBD2. The CDR3 spans 14 residues. Unmatched junction bases numbered 7, after V lost 6 bases and J lost 2 bases. In germline, CDR1 is MDHEN, CDR2 SYDVKM. CDR3 coding DNA: TGTGCCAGCAGCACGCCGGGGGGACCCTACGAGCAGTACTTC. It is translated as CASSTPGGPYEQYF.

The gene calls are TRBV18 and TRBJ2-1; D is unclear. CDR3 size: 17 residues. Per germline, CDR1 KGHSH and CDR2 LQKENI. Trimming shortened V by 0 bases and J by 5 bases, and 17 bases separated the two germline ends. The CDR3 DNA follows: TGTGCCAGCTCACCACCAGATCATTTGATAGCTAACAATGAGCAGTTCTTC. Its translation: CASSPPDHLIANNEQFF.

The chain employs TRBV19 and TRBJ1-5; D remains ambiguous. CDR3 length: 13 residues. The V end was cut by 4 bases, the J end by 3 bases, with 7 bases between. CDR1 is LNHDA, CDR2 SQIVND, per germline (reference sequence). The chain's CDR3 is CASSNGFNQPQHF. The CDR3 DNA is TGTGCCAGTAGTAACGGTTTCAATCAGCCCCAGCATTTT.

J is TRBJ2-3 and V is TRBV13; 7 bases line up with TRBD1. The germline gives CDR1 PRHDT, CDR2 FYEKMQ (reference sequence). This CDR3 is built from 15 residues. V lost 4 bases, J lost 0 bases, and 4 bases stayed unmatched. CDR3 sequence (DNA): TGTGCCAGCAGCTCCAAGGGACAGAGCACAGATACGCAGTATTTT. Translating gives CASSSKGQSTDTQYF.

The rearrangement joins TRBV7-3 to TRBJ2-5, with 10 bases matching TRBD2. Germline lookup yields CDR1 SGHTA and CDR2 FQGTGA. The CDR3 runs 14 residues. The trim removed 5 bases at V and 5 bases at J, leaving 5 bases unmatched. As DNA, the CDR3 is TGTGCCAGCAGCCTAGCGGGAGTCGGGGAGACCCAGTACTTC. It is translated as CASSLAGVGETQYF.

The V call is TRBV30, the J call TRBJ2-1, with 7 bases matching TRBD1. CDR3 size: 15 residues. Germline V gene data show CDR1 as GTSNPN and CDR2 as SVGIG (reference sequence). Germline trimming cut 1 base from V and 1 base from J; bases unmatched to any gene: 4. CDR3 protein: CAWSAGTASYNEQFF. CDR3 nucleotides: TGTGCCTGGAGTGCCGGGACAGCATCCTACAATGAGCAGTTCTTC. Supplemented by reference TRBV30 and TRBJ2-1, the full variable domain reads SQTIHQWPATLVQPVGSPLSLECTVEGTSNPNLYWYRQAAGRGLQLLFYSVGIGQISSEVPQNLSASRPQDRQFILSSKKLLLSDSGFYLCAWSAGTASYNEQFFGPGTRLTVL.

This rearrangement joins TRBV5-6 to TRBJ2-2, with 8 bases that match TRBD1. This CDR3 is built from 19 residues. The V gene end was trimmed by 0 bases and the J gene end by 3 bases; junction bases not matched to a gene: 13. CDR1 and CDR2 from the germline V gene are SGHDT and YYEEEE. CDR3 residues: CASSLVFGQGREDTGELFF. CDR3 in DNA: TGTGCCAGCAGCTTGGTGTTCGGACAGGGACGCGAGGACACCGGGGAGCTGTTTTTT.

This chain uses TRBV14 with TRBJ2-7; possible D gene TRBD2, 5 bases. There are 13 residues in the CDR3. V lost 3 bases, J lost 4 bases, and 10 bases lay in between. From germline, CDR1 is SGHDN and CDR2 FVKESK. Here the CDR3 DNA reads TGTGCCAGCAGCCACCCGCTAGCTTACGAGCAGTACTTC. Encoded protein: CASSHPLAYEQYF.

This sequence joins TRBV7-2 and TRBJ1-1; 10 positions match TRBD1. This CDR3 contains 14 residues. After removal of 6 bases from V and 4 bases from J, the junction contained 5 bases not matched to a gene. Germline CDR1 reads SGHTA; CDR2 reads FQGNSA. The CDR3 DNA sequence: TGTGCCAGCAGAAAGCGGACAGGGGGCACTGAAGCTTTCTTT. Amino acids: CASRKRTGGTEAFF.

CDR3 protein: CASSLYQGRLYNEQFF. Written as DNA, the CDR3 is TGTGCCAGCAGCTTATACCAGGGGCGCTTATACAATGAGCAGTTCTTC. The rearrangement links TRBV11-2 to TRBJ2-1, with D maybe TRBD1 (6 bases). The ends were cut back, 2 bases at V and 4 bases at J, with 15 bases in the middle. The CDR3 extends over 16 amino acids. Germline CDR1 reads SGHAT; CDR2 reads FQNNGV.

The chain links TRBV24-1 to TRBJ2-1; TRBD2 agrees at 7 bases. V dropped 4 bases and J dropped 0; count of bases not matched to a gene: 8. This CDR3 comprises 17 residues. The germline gives CDR1 KGHDR, CDR2 SFDVKD. The DNA for the CDR3 is TGTGCCACCAGTGACATGACTAGCCGCCACTCCTACAATGAGCAGTTCTTC. It yields the protein CATSDMTSRHSYNEQFF.

The chain has TRBV11-2 and TRBJ2-7, with D maybe TRBD2 (6 bases). Germline V gene sequence: CDR1 SGHAT, CDR2 FQNNGV. The CDR3 consists of 14 residues. Deletions cut 1 base from V and 7 bases from J, with 14 bases between. The CDR3 nucleotides are TGTGCCAGCAGCTTAGGGGACCCTGGGGGGGAGCAGTACTTC. It translates to CASSLGDPGGEQYF.

The CDR3 DNA follows: TGCGCCAGCAGTGAGAGGCGGGGAACTAGCGGAGCAGATACGCAGTATTTT. Translating it yields CASSERRGTSGADTQYF. This rearrangement joins TRBV10-1 to TRBJ2-3; 8 bases align to TRBD2. CDR3 size: 17 residues. Unmatched junction bases numbered 11, after V lost 2 bases and J lost 4 bases. The germline V gene has CDR1 WNHNN and CDR2 SYGVQD (reference sequence).

This clone was seen just once. The genes are TRBV6-5 and TRBJ1-2, with 10 bases aligning to TRBD1. Germline V gives CDR1 MNHEY, CDR2 SVGAGI. The CDR3 sequence is 13 residues long. V shed 6 bases and J 7 bases; nucleotides not matched to a gene: 5. The chain's CDR3 is CASSDRGRVGYTF. The CDR3 coding sequence is TGTGCCAGCAGCGACAGGGGGCGCGTTGGCTACACCTTC.

The chain couples TRBV6-1 to TRBJ1-6; D is undetermined. This CDR3 comprises 14 residues. Between the trimmed V and J ends, which lost 0 bases and 3 bases, there was a span of 3 bases. Germline assignment: CDR1 MNHNS and CDR2 SASEGT. The CDR3 sequence is CASSEALYNSPLHF. CDR3 coding DNA: TGTGCCAGCAGTGAAGCCCTCTATAATTCACCCCTCCACTTT.

The chain uses TRBV28 and TRBJ1-1; D gene ambiguous. This CDR3 contains 13 residues. CDR1 and CDR2 from the germline V gene are MDHEN and SYDVKM. V was pared by 6 bases and J by 0 bases, with 8 bases between. Here the CDR3 reads CASRQVLNTEAFF. The CDR3 bases are TGTGCCAGCAGGCAGGTATTGAACACTGAAGCTTTCTTT.

This chain joins TRBV6-2 or TRBV6-3 and TRBJ2-7, with 8 bases that match TRBD2. The CDR3 sequence is 12 residues long. The germline CDR1 and CDR2 sequences are MNHEY and SVGEGT. V was clipped by 5 bases and J by 6 bases; unmatched bases: 3. CDR3 bases: TGTGCCAGCAGTGGGACTAGTAGCGAGCAGTACTTC. Translation gives CASSGTSSEQYF.

The V and J genes are TRBV13 and TRBJ2-3; 10 bases map to TRBD2. Germline loops: CDR1 PRHDT, CDR2 FYEKMQ (reference sequence). This CDR3 region has 15 residues. Losses at the gene ends were 5 bases for V and 6 bases for J; bases not matched to a gene: 8. This chain's CDR3 is CASSMGLARGDTQYF. DNA of the CDR3: TGTGCCAGCAGCATGGGACTAGCGCGGGGGGATACGCAGTATTTT.